The present entry profiles one T cell receptor beta chain with its context. TCRdb called the 5' RACE reads again in MiXCR, with one record for every CDR3 protein. Counted here are 350,000 to 400,000 distinct CDR3 sequences, 14% occurring once; the ten biggest clones make up around 22%. The data are from a study of T-cell memory formation after mild COVID-19. The CDR3 spans 12 residues. Germline CDR1 is SGHAT and CDR2 is FQNNGV. V lost 7 bases, J lost 10 bases, and 14 bases lay in between. J is TRBJ2-1 and V is TRBV11-2; D gene uncertain. The TCR sequence derives from a man aged 18 to 30 who had mild COVID-19 (a few samples of this study predate the infection). Cell type and time point are not known. The sample comprised PBMCs or a T cell subset sorted from them (not recorded which). CDR3 region: CASTSSVTEQFF. For the CDR3, the DNA is TGTGCCAGCACCTCGAGCGTGACGGAGCAGTTCTTC.